The next 9 T cell receptor beta chains were all read from a single sample in a study of control samples from healthy donors and cancer patients. The assay was immunoSEQ multiplex PCR, and TCRdb's table has in-frame clones only and misses some. The data contain some 120,000 clones, more than 85% of them singletons. The source material was blood. All receptors derive from a man between 18 and 29 years old in good health.

This clone was picked up a small number of times. CDR3: CAISEQDNEQFF. DNA for the CDR3: TGTGCCATCAGTGAACAGGACAATGAGCAGTTCTTC. The chain has TRBV10-3 and TRBJ2-1, with a possible D match to TRBD1 (5 bases). The CDR3 is 12 amino acids. Trimming stripped 3 bases from V and 5 bases from J, with 5 bases between. Germline V gene sequence: CDR1 ENHRY, CDR2 SYGVKD.

This chain connects TRBV9 to TRBJ1-2, with D maybe TRBD1 (5 bases). Germline CDR1 SGDLS, CDR2 YYNGEE. The CDR3 totals 14 residues. The V end was cut by 1 base, the J end by 3 bases, with 10 bases between. CDR3: CASSVNGADYGYTF. In DNA, the CDR3 is TGTGCCAGCAGCGTAAACGGGGCAGACTATGGCTACACCTTC.

The chain recombines TRBV15 with TRBJ2-2; D not resolved. CDR1 is LNHNV, CDR2 YYDKDF, per germline (reference sequence). The CDR3 length is 14 residues. V lost 0 bases and J lost 4, with 6 bases in between. In DNA, the CDR3 is TGTGCCACCAGCAGAGATTCGAGCACCGGGGAGCTGTTTTTT. Its protein is CATSRDSSTGELFF.

The chain combines TRBV5-1 with TRBJ2-1; a weak D match, TRBD2 (5 bases). Germline CDR1 and CDR2: SGHRS and YFSETQ. There are 16 residues in the CDR3. Trimming stripped 1 base from V and 8 bases from J, with 19 bases between. The CDR3 spells CASSLRASPPEDEQFF. CDR3 sequence (DNA): TGCGCCAGCAGCTTGAGGGCGTCACCCCCGGAGGATGAGCAGTTCTTC.

The chain carries TRBV19 and TRBJ1-2; D call uncertain. The CDR3 length is 14 residues. Germline V gene lookup returns CDR1 LNHDA and CDR2 SQIVND (reference sequence). Trimming pared 3 bases from V and 4 bases from J, leaving 12 bases between. In DNA, the CDR3 is TGTGCCAGTAGTATCATTAACAGATCCTATGGCTACACCTTC. This codes for CASSIINRSYGYTF.

The CDR3 DNA sequence: TGTGCCAGTAGTGGGCGGACAGGGGTGTCCTACGAGCAGTACTTC. Its translation: CASSGRTGVSYEQYF. The J gene is TRBJ2-7, the V gene TRBV19, with 9 nucleotides matching TRBD1. Germline-derived CDR1 and CDR2 are LNHDA and SQIVND (reference sequence). With V trimmed by 5 bases and J by 1 base, 6 bases remained unmatched. The CDR3 length is 15 residues. Combining the CDR3 with reference TRBV19 and TRBJ2-7 gives the whole variable domain DGGITQSPKYLFRKEGQNVTLSCEQNLNHDAMYWYRQDPGQGLRLIYYSQIVNDFQKGDIAEGYSVSREKKESFPLTVTSAQKNPTAFYLCASSGRTGVSYEQYFGPGTRLTVT.

This chain joins TRBV6-1 and TRBJ2-7; D possibly corresponds to TRBD2 (6 bases). CDR1 and CDR2 from the germline V gene are MNHNS and SASEGT. CDR3 size: 14 residues. V lost 3 bases and J 4 bases, leaving 13 bases between the germline ends. For the CDR3, the DNA is TGTGCCAGCAGTGAGTCCAGGGCGGGATACGAGCAGTACTTC. It translates to CASSESRAGYEQYF.

The chain has TRBV2 and TRBJ1-5, with no clear D. The CDR3 loop spans 15 amino acids. Germline V gives CDR1 SNHLY, CDR2 FYNNEI. Trimming left V 8 bases short and J 0 bases short, with 14 bases between. CDR3 amino acids: CASRKELYSNQPQHF. The DNA of the CDR3 is TGTGCCAGCCGCAAGGAGCTTTATAGCAATCAGCCCCAGCATTTT.

This sequence joins TRBV11-1 and TRBJ2-7, with D possibly matching TRBD1 (6 bases). The CDR3 runs 12 residues. V was cut by 5 bases and J by 12 bases, with 17 bases left in between. Germline CDR1 and CDR2: SGHAT and FQDESV (reference sequence). The CDR3 reads CASSPITGSPYF. CDR3 sequence (DNA): TGTGCCAGCAGCCCCATCACAGGGAGTCCGTACTTC.